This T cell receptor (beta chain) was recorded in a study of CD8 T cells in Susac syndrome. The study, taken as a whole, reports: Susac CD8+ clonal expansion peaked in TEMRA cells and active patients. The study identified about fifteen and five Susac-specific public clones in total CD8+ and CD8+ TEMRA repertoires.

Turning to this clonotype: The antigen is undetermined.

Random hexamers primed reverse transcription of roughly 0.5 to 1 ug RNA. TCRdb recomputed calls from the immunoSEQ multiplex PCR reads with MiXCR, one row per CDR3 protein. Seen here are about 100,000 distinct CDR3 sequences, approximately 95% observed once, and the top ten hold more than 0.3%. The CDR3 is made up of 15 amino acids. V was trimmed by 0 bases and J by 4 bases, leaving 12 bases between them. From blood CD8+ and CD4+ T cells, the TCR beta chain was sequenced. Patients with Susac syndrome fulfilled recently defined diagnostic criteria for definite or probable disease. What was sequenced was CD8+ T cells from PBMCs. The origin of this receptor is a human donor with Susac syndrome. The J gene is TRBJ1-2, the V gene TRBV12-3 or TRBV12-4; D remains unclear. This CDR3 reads CASSLATGRIYGYTF. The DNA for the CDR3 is TGTGCCAGCAGTTTAGCGACCGGACGGATCTATGGCTACACCTTC.